Listed below are T cell receptor beta chains from one sample, sequenced in a study of shared clonotypes between healthy human individuals. Libraries were prepared by immunoSEQ multiplex PCR; TCRdb keeps only in-frame clonotypes and omits some of them. The table includes roughly 2.4 million clones, under 97% detected once. Material: naive CD4+ T cells sorted from blood. The receptors here all came from a man aged 18 to 30 in good health. CDR3s include the opening cysteine and the closing phenylalanine or tryptophan. Each record gives: CDR3 protein, CDR3 DNA, clone size, V gene, J gene, D gene. The D gene is left open where the match is weak. Not every row has a clone size; where given, it reads once, few, many or a size class.

CASSLVGAYGYTF	TGTGCCAGCAGTCTTGTAGGCGCCTATGGCTACACCTTC	.	TRBV5-6	TRBJ1-2	.
CASSGEWRREPSYEQYF	TGTGCCAGCAGTGGGGAGTGGCGGCGGGAGCCCTCCTACGAGCAGTACTTC	.	TRBV6-1	TRBJ2-7	TRBD2
CASSDNSGGGYTF	TGTGCCAGCTCCGACAATTCAGGGGGAGGCTACACCTTC	.	TRBV18	TRBJ1-2	TRBD1
CAWSVGLGTEAFF	TGTGCCTGGAGTGTGGGTTTGGGGACTGAAGCTTTCTTT	few	TRBV30	TRBJ1-1	.
CASSLAGTPTQYF	TGTGCCAGCAGTTTGGCAGGGACCCCTACCCAGTACTTC	.	TRBV28	TRBJ2-4	.
CASRPPNSGAVGYTF	TGTGCCAGCAGACCCCCGAATAGTGGGGCGGTTGGCTACACCTTC	.	TRBV2	TRBJ1-2	.
CASSYRTGHVEQYF	TGTGCCAGCAGTTACAGGACAGGTCACGTCGAGCAGTACTTC	.	TRBV6-5	TRBJ2-7	TRBD1
CASGLGLSYEQYF	TGTGCTAGTGGTTTAGGCCTATCCTACGAGCAGTACTTC	.	TRBV12-5	TRBJ2-7	.
CASSPQGTPGTDTQHF	TGTGCCAGCTCACCACAAGGGACCCCTGGCACAGATACGCAGCATTTT	.	TRBV18	TRBJ1-5	.
CASSRGQGVTEAFF	TGTGCCAGCAGCCGAGGACAGGGGGTCACTGAAGCTTTCTTT	.	TRBV28	TRBJ1-1	TRBD1
CASSEGAGVYYGYTF	TGTGCCAGCAGTGAGGGAGCAGGGGTCTACTATGGCTACACCTTC	.	TRBV25-1	TRBJ1-2	.
CAIGGGASNQPQHF	TGTGCCATCGGCGGGGGAGCGAGCAATCAGCCCCAGCATTTT	.	TRBV10-3	TRBJ1-5	.
CASSGAGQVLPYEQYF	TGTGCCAGCAGTGGAGCGGGACAGGTCCTCCCTTACGAGCAGTACTTC	.	TRBV6-1	TRBJ2-7	.
CASSLWTGLALGEQFF	TGTGCCAGCAGTTTATGGACCGGACTAGCGCTGGGCGAGCAGTTCTTC	.	TRBV28	TRBJ2-1	TRBD2
CASSSDSLRRGTEAFF	TGTGCCAGCAGTTCGGACAGCCTAAGGAGGGGGACTGAAGCTTTCTTT	.	TRBV5-5	TRBJ1-1	.
CASSLAEGPYEQYF	TGTGCCAGCAGCTTAGCGGAGGGACCCTACGAGCAGTACTTC	.	TRBV11-2	TRBJ2-7	.
CASSYPPGVGRKSSYNEQFF	TGTGCCAGCAGTTACCCTCCGGGGGTTGGGAGGAAGAGCTCCTACAATGAGCAGTTCTTC	.	TRBV6-7	TRBJ2-1	.
CASSLAGSAGEQTQYF	TGTGCCAGCAGCTTAGCTGGTTCGGCAGGGGAGCAGACCCAGTACTTC	.	TRBV11-2	TRBJ2-5	.
CASSQDLVGQASGMSYEQYF	TGCGCCAGCAGCCAAGATCTAGTCGGTCAGGCGAGCGGGATGTCCTACGAGCAGTACTTC	.	TRBV4-3	TRBJ2-7	TRBD2
CASSPGTVISYEQYF	TGCGCCAGCAGTCCCGGGACAGTTATCTCCTACGAGCAGTACTTC	.	TRBV4-1	TRBJ2-7	TRBD1
CASSVADDGYGSPLHF	TGTGCCAGCAGCGTAGCTGACGACGGTTATGGTTCACCCCTCCACTTT	few	TRBV9	TRBJ1-6	.
CASSVGYTNSPLHF	TGTGCCAGCAGTGTAGGCTACACCAATTCACCCCTCCACTTT	.	TRBV6-5	TRBJ1-6	.
CAWRGSSYNEQFF	TGTGCCTGGAGGGGAAGTTCCTACAATGAGCAGTTCTTC	.	TRBV30	TRBJ2-1	.
CASSPPNLAKNIQYF	TGTGCCAGCTCACCACCGAATCTAGCCAAAAACATTCAGTACTTC	.	TRBV18	TRBJ2-4	.
CASSQGSISYEQYF	TGTGCCAGCAGCCAGGGTTCAATCTCCTACGAGCAGTACTTC	.	TRBV14	TRBJ2-7	.
CAINLAGLWDTGELFF	TGTGCCATCAATCTAGCGGGATTGTGGGACACCGGGGAGCTGTTTTTT	.	TRBV10-3	TRBJ2-2	TRBD2
CASSPRPLANEQFF	TGTGCCAGCAGCCCCCGGCCCCTGGCCAATGAGCAGTTCTTC	.	TRBV9	TRBJ2-1	.
CASSLGQAPQETQYF	TGTGCCAGCAGCTTAGGGCAGGCCCCACAAGAGACCCAGTACTTC	once	TRBV11-2	TRBJ2-5	.
CASSPLDRYRSSYNSPLHF	TGTGCCAGCTCACCACTAGACAGATACCGGAGCTCCTATAATTCACCCCTCCACTTT	.	TRBV18	TRBJ1-6	.
CASSQEGAGRETQYF	TGTGCCAGCAGCCAAGAAGGAGCGGGGAGAGAGACCCAGTACTTC	.	TRBV14	TRBJ2-5	TRBD2
CASSVDTNTQYF	TGTGCCAGCAGCGTAGACACAAATACGCAGTATTTT	.	TRBV9	TRBJ2-3	.
CASSPGQPLNEKLFF	TGTGCCAGCAGTCCTGGACAGCCGCTTAATGAAAAACTGTTTTTT	.	TRBV2	TRBJ1-4	.
CASSFKTESSTDTQYF	TGTGCCAGCAGCTTCAAAACGGAGTCTAGCACAGATACGCAGTATTTT	.	TRBV5-4	TRBJ2-3	.
CASSLDGSPYEQYF	TGTGCCAGCAGCTTAGACGGTAGCCCCTACGAGCAGTACTTC	.	TRBV7-6	TRBJ2-7	.
CASSITGTIPAHTIYF	TGTGCCAGCAGCATAACAGGGACAATTCCAGCGCACACCATATATTTT	.	TRBV7-9	TRBJ1-3	.
CACPSGRGEKLFF	TGTGCCTGTCCGTCCGGACGGGGTGAAAAACTGTTTTTT	.	TRBV30	TRBJ1-4	.
CASSDDIGGGNTQYF	TGTGCCAGCAGTGATGACATAGGGGGAGGCAATACGCAGTATTTT	once	TRBV2	TRBJ2-3	.
CASGPPGQGNQPQHF	TGCGCCAGCGGACCCCCGGGACAGGGCAATCAGCCCCAGCATTTT	.	TRBV23-1	TRBJ1-5	TRBD1
CASSLGDGRNEKLFF	TGTGCCAGCAGCTTGGGGGACGGCCGCAATGAAAAACTGTTTTTT	.	TRBV5-4	TRBJ1-4	.
CASSPNWDRDNYGYTF	TGTGCCAGCAGTCCAAATTGGGACAGGGATAACTATGGCTACACCTTC	.	TRBV27	TRBJ1-2	TRBD1
CATRTGIGDTEAFF	TGTGCCACTCGGACAGGGATAGGGGACACTGAAGCTTTCTTT	.	TRBV10-3	TRBJ1-1	TRBD1
CASSFTTSGNEQFF	TGTGCCAGCAGCTTTACGACTAGCGGAAATGAGCAGTTCTTC	.	TRBV7-2	TRBJ2-1	TRBD2
CASRAQGTVTDTQYF	TGTGCCAGCAGGGCACAAGGGACAGTCACAGATACGCAGTATTTT	.	TRBV6-5	TRBJ2-3	TRBD1
CASSLSSGQGYNEQFF	TGTGCCAGCAGCTTATCTTCGGGACAGGGGTACAATGAGCAGTTCTTC	.	TRBV7-9	TRBJ2-1	TRBD1
CASSPSGLVTDTQYF	TGTGCCAGCTCACCTAGCGGGCTAGTCACAGATACGCAGTATTTT	.	TRBV18	TRBJ2-3	TRBD2
CAWSVGQALTEAFF	TGTGCCTGGAGTGTAGGCCAGGCCCTCACTGAAGCTTTCTTT	.	TRBV30	TRBJ1-1	.
CASSESRAGGPNEQFF	TGCGCCAGCAGTGAGTCGAGGGCGGGGGGGCCGAATGAGCAGTTCTTC	.	TRBV10-2	TRBJ2-1	TRBD2
CASSIRRNSNYGYTF	TGTGCCAGTAGTATCCGACGGAATAGTAACTATGGCTACACCTTC	.	TRBV19	TRBJ1-2	.
CASSQETVGPGQETQYF	TGCGCCAGCAGCCAAGAGACAGTAGGGCCAGGACAAGAGACCCAGTACTTC	.	TRBV4-1	TRBJ2-5	.
CASSLGSRGIGHQPQHF	TGTGCCAGCAGCTTGGGTTCGAGAGGGATCGGTCATCAGCCCCAGCATTTT	.	TRBV5-6	TRBJ1-5	.
CASKAGGSDINEQFF	TGTGCCAGCAAGGCGGGGGGATCGGATATCAATGAGCAGTTCTTC	.	TRBV2	TRBJ2-1	TRBD2
CASTNSGSVVTQYF	TGTGCCAGCACCAATAGCGGGAGTGTGGTGACCCAGTACTTC	.	TRBV28	TRBJ2-5	TRBD2
CASSQLTENNEQFF	TGCGCCAGCAGCCAACTAACGGAGAACAATGAGCAGTTCTTC	.	TRBV5-1	TRBJ2-1	.
CASSKTGVGGEKLFF	TGTGCCAGCAGTAAAACAGGGGTAGGGGGTGAAAAACTGTTTTTT	.	TRBV28	TRBJ1-4	TRBD1
CASSGGTGRNTEAFF	TGTGCCAGCAGCGGGGGGACAGGGAGGAACACTGAAGCTTTCTTT	.	TRBV5-6	TRBJ1-1	TRBD1
CASSDLNSPLHF	TGTGCCAGCAGTGACCTTAATTCACCCCTCCACTTT	.	TRBV7-2	TRBJ1-6	.
CASSLSLAGGLDTQYF	TGTGCCAGCAGTTTATCCCTAGCGGGGGGGCTGGATACGCAGTATTTT	.	TRBV27	TRBJ2-3	TRBD2
CASSPEGGAGSTDTQYF	TGTGCCAGCTCACCAGAGGGCGGGGCAGGAAGCACAGATACGCAGTATTTT	.	TRBV18	TRBJ2-3	.
CASSIGQVQANEQFF	TGTGCCAGCAGCATCGGACAGGTTCAAGCCAATGAGCAGTTCTTC	.	TRBV5-6	TRBJ2-1	TRBD1
CASGPGLRDGYTF	TGTGCCAGTGGTCCGGGTCTCCGAGATGGCTACACCTTC	.	TRBV2	TRBJ1-2	.